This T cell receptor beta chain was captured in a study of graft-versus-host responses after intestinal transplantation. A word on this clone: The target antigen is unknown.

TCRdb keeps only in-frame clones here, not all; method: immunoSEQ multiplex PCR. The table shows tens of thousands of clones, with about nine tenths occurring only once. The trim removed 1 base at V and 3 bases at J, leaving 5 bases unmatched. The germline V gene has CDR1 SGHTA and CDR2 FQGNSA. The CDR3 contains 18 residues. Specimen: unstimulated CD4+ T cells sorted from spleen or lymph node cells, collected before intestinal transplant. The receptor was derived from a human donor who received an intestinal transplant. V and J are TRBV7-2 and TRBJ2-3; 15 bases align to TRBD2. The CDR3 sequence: CASSLDGTSGGSTDTQYF. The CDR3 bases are TGTGCCAGCAGCTTAGATGGGACTAGCGGGGGGTCGACAGATACGCAGTATTTT.